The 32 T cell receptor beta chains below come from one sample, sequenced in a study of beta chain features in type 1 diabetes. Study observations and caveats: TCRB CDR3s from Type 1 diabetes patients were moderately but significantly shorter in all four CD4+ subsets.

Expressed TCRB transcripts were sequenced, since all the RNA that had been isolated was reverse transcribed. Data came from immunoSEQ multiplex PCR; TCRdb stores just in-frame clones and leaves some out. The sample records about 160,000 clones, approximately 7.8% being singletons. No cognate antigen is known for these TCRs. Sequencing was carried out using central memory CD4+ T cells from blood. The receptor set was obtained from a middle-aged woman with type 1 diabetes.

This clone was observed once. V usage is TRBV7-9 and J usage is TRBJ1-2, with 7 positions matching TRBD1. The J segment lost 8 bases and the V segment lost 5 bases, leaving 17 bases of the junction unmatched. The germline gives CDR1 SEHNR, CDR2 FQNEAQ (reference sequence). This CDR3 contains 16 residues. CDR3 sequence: CASSPLQAGQGEGYTF. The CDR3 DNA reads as TGTGCCAGCAGCCCCCTCCAGGCGGGGCAGGGGGAAGGCTACACCTTC.

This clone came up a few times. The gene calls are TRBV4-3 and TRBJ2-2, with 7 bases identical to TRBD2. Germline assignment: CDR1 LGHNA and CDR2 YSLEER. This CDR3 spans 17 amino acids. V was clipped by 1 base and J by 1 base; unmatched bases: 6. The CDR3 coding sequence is TGCGCCAGCAGCCAAGGCGGGGGTACCTTGAACACCGGGGAGCTGTTTTTT. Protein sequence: CASSQGGGTLNTGELFF.

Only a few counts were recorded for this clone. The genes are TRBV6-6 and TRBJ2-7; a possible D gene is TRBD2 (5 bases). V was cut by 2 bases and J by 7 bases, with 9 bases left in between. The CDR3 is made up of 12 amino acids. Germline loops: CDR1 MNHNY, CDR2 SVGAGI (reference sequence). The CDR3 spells CASSYRSGEQYF. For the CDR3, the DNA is TGTGCCAGCAGTTACCGATCGGGGGAGCAGTACTTC.

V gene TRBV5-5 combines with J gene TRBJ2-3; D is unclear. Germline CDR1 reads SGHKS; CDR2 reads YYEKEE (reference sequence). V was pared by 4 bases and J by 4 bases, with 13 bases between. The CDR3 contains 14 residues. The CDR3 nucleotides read TGTGCCAGCAGCATCGGCAGGCAGGCAGATACGCAGTATTTT. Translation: CASSIGRQADTQYF.

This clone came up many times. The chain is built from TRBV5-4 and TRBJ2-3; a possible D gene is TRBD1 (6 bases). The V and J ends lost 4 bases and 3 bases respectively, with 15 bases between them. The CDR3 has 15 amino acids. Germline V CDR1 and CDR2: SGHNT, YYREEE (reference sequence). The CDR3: CASSLRGSATDTQYF. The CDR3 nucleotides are TGTGCCAGCAGCCTCAGGGGTTCAGCAACAGATACGCAGTATTTT.

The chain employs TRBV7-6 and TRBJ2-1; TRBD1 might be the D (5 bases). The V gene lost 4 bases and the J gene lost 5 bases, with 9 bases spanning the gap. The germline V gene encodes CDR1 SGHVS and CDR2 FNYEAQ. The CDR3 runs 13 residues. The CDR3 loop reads CASSSDRHNEQFF. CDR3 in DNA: TGTGCCAGCAGCTCCGACAGACACAATGAGCAGTTCTTC.

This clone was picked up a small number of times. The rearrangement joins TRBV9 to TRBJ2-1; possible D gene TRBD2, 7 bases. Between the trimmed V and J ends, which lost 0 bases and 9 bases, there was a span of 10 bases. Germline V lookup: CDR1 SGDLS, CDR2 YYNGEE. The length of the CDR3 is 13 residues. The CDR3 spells CASSVGGGTEQFF. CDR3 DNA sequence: TGTGCCAGCAGCGTAGGGGGGGGCACTGAGCAGTTCTTC. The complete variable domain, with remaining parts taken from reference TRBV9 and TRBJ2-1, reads DSGVTQTPKHLITATGQRVTLRCSPRSGDLSVYWYQQSLDQGLQFLIQYYNGEERAKGNILERFSAQQFPDLHSELNLSSLELGDSALYFCASSVGGGTEQFFGPGTRLTVL.

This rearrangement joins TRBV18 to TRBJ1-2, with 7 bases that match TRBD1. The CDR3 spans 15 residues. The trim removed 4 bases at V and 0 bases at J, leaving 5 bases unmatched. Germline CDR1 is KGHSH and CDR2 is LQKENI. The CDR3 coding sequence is TGTGCCAGCTCACGCACAGGGGAAGCTAACTATGGCTACACCTTC. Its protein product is CASSRTGEANYGYTF.

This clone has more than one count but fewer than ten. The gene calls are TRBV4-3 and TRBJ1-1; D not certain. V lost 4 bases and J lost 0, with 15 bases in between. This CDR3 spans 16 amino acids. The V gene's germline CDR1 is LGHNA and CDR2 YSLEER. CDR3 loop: CASSPNVREMNTEAFF. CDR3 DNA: TGCGCCAGCAGCCCCAACGTCCGGGAGATGAACACTGAAGCTTTCTTT.

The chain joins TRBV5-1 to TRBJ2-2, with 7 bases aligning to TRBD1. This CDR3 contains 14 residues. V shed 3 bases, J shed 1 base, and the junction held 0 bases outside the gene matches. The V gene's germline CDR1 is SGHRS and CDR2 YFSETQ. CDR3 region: CASSWDRNTGELFF. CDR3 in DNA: TGCGCCAGCAGCTGGGACAGGAACACCGGGGAGCTGTTTTTT.

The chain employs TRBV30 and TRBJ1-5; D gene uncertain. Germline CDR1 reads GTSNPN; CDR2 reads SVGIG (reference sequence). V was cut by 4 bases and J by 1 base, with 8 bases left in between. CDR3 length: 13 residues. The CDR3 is CAWNVQSNQPQHF. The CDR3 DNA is TGTGCCTGGAATGTACAAAGCAATCAGCCCCAGCATTTT.

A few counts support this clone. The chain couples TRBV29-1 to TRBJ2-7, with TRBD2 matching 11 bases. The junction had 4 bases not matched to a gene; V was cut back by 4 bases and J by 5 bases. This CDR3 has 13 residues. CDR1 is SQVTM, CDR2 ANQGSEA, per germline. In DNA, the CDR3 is TGCAGCGTTGGGACTAGCGGGCACCACGAGCAGTACTTC. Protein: CSVGTSGHHEQYF.

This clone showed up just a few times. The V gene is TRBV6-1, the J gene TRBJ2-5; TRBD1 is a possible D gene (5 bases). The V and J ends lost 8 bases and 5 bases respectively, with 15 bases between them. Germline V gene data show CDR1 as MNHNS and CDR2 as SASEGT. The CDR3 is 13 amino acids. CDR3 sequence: CASCRQGWETQYF. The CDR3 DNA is TGTGCCAGCTGTCGGCAGGGCTGGGAGACCCAGTACTTC.

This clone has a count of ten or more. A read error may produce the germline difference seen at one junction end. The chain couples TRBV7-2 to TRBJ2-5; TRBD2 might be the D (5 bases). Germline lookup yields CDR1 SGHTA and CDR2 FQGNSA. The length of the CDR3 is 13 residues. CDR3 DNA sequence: TGTGCCAGCAGCTTAATGCGGGCGGTAACTCTGAACTTC. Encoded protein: CASSLMRAVTLNF.

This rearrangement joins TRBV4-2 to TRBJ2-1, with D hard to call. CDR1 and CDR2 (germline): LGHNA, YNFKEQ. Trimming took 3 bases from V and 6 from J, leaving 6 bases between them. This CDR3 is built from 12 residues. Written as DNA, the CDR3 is TGTGCCAGCAGCCATCAAGCCAATGAGCAGTTCTTC. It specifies CASSHQANEQFF.

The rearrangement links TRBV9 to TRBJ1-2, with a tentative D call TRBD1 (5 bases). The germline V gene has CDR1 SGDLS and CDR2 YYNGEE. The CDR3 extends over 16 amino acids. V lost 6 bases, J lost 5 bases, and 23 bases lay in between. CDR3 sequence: CASTATQTFQGYGYTF. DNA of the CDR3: TGTGCCAGCACCGCCACCCAAACCTTCCAGGGATATGGCTACACCTTC.

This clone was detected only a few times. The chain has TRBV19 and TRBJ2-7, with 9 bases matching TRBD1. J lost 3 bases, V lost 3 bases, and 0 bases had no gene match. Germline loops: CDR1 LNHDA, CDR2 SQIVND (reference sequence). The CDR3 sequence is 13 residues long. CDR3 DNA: TGTGCCAGTAGTATGGACAGGGGCTACGAGCAGTACTTC. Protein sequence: CASSMDRGYEQYF.

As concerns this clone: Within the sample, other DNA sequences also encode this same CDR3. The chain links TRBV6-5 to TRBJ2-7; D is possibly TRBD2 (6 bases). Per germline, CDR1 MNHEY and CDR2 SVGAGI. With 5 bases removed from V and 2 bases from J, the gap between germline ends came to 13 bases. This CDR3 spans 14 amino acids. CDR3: CASSPRLGTYEQYF. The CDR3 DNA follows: TGTGCCAGCAGTCCACGACTAGGGACCTACGAGCAGTACTTC.

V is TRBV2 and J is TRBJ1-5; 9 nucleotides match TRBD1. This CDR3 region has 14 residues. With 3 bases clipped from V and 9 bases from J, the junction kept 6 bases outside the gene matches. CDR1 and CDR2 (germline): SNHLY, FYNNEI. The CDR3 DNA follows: TGTGCCAGCAGTGAGGACAGGGGTGTATGGCCCCAGCATTTT. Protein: CASSEDRGVWPQHF.

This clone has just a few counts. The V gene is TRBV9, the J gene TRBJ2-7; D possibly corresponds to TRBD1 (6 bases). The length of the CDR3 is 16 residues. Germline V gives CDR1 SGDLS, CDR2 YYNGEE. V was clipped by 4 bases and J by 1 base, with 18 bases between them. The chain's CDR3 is CASSNDPDSFSYEQYF. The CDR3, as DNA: TGTGCCAGCAGCAACGACCCGGACAGTTTTTCCTACGAGCAGTACTTC.

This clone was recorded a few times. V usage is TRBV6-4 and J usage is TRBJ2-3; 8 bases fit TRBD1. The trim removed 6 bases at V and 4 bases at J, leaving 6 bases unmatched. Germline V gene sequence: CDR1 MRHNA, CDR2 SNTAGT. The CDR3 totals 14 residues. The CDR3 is CASSDRGSSDTQYF. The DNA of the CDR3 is TGTGCCAGCAGCGACAGGGGTAGCTCAGATACGCAGTATTTT.

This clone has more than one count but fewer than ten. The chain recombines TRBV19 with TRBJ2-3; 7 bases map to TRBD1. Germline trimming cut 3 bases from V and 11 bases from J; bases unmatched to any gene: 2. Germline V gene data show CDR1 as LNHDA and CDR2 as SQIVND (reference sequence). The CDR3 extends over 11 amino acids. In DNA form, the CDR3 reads TGTGCCAGTAGTATTGGGACAGAGCAGTATTTT. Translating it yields CASSIGTEQYF.

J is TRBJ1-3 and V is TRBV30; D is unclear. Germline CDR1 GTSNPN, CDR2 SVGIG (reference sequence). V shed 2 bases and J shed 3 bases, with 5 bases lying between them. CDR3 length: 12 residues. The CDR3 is CAWSFGGNTIYF. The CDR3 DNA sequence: TGTGCCTGGAGTTTCGGTGGAAACACCATATATTTT. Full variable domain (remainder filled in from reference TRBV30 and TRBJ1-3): SQTIHQWPATLVQPVGSPLSLECTVEGTSNPNLYWYRQAAGRGLQLLFYSVGIGQISSEVPQNLSASRPQDRQFILSSKKLLLSDSGFYLCAWSFGGNTIYFGEGSWLTVV.

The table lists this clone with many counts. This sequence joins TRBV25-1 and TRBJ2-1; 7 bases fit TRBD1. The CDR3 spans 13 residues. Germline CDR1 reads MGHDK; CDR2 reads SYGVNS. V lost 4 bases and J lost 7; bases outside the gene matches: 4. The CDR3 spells CASSVPGGNEQFF. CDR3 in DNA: TGTGCCAGCAGTGTCCCAGGGGGAAATGAGCAGTTCTTC. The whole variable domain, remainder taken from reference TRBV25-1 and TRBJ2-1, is EADIYQTPRYLVIGTGKKITLECSQTMGHDKMYWYQQDPGMELHLIHYSYGVNSTEKGDLSSESTVSRIRTEHFPLTLESARPSHTSQYLCASSVPGGNEQFFGPGTRLTVL.

The CDR3 nucleotides are TGTGCCAGCAGCTTGGCTAGTCATCAGCCCCAGCATTTT. It specifies CASSLASHQPQHF. This chain uses TRBV7-9 with TRBJ1-5; D not resolved. The germline V gene has CDR1 SEHNR and CDR2 FQNEAQ (reference sequence). With 3 bases removed from V and 5 bases from J, the gap between germline ends came to 8 bases. The CDR3 runs to 13 residues. Drawing the rest from reference TRBV7-9 and TRBJ1-5, the complete variable domain is DTGVSQNPRHKITKRGQNVTFRCDPISEHNRLYWYRQTLGQGPEFLTYFQNEAQLEKSRLLSDRFSAERPKGSFSTLEIQRTEQGDSAMYLCASSLASHQPQHFGDGTRLSIL.

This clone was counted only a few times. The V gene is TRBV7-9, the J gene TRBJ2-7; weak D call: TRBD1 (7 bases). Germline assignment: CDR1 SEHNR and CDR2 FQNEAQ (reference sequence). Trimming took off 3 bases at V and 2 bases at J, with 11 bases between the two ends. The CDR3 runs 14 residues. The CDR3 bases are TGTGCCAGCAGCTTTCCAGGGGGGACCTACGAGCAGTACTTC. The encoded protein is CASSFPGGTYEQYF.

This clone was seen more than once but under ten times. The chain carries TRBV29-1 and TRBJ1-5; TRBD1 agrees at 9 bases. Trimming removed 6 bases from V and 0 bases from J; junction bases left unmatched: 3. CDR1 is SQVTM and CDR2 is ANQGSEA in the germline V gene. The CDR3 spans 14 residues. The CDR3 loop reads CSVGTGNSNQPQHF. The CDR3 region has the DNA TGCAGCGTCGGGACAGGGAATAGCAATCAGCCCCAGCATTTT. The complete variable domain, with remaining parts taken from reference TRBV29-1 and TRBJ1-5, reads SAVISQKPSRDICQRGTSLTIQCQVDSQVTMMFWYRQQPGQSLTLIATANQGSEATYESGFVIDKFPISRPNLTFSTLTVSNMSPEDSSIYLCSVGTGNSNQPQHFGDGTRLSIL.

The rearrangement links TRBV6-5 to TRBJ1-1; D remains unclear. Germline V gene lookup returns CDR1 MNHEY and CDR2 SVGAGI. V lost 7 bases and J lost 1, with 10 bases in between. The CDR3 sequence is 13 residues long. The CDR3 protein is CASTGGQNTEAFF. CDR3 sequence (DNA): TGTGCCAGCACAGGCGGGCAGAACACTGAAGCTTTCTTT.

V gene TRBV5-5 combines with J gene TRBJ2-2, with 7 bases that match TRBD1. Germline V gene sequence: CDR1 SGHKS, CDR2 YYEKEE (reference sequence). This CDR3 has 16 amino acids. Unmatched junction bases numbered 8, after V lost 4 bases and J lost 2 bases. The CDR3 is CASSIGQELNTGELFF. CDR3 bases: TGTGCCAGCAGCATCGGACAGGAATTAAACACCGGGGAGCTGTTTTTT.

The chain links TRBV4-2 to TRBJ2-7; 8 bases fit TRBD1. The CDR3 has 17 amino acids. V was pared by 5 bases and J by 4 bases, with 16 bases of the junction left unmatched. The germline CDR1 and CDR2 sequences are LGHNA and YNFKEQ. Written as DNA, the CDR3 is TGTGCCAGCAGCTCAAGCATATCCGGGACAGGAAGTTACGAGCAGTACTTC. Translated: CASSSSISGTGSYEQYF.

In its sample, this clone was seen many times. CDR3 coding DNA: TGTGCCAGCAGCTCAGGGGGGAGCTCCTACGAGCAGTACTTC. Its protein is CASSSGGSSYEQYF. The rearrangement links TRBV9 to TRBJ2-7; TRBD1 is a possible D gene (7 bases). The CDR3 consists of 14 residues. V was pared by 4 bases and J by 0 bases, with 11 bases between. CDR1 and CDR2 from the germline V gene are SGDLS and YYNGEE.

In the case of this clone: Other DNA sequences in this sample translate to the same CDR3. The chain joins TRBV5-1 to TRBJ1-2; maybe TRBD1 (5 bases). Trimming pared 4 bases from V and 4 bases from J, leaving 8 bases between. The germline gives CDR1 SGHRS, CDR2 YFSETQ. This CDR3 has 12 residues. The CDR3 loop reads CASSPDSYGYTF. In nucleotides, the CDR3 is TGCGCCAGCAGCCCTGACAGCTATGGCTACACCTTC.